This T cell receptor (beta chain) was identified in a study of T cell responses to AZD1222 COVID-19 vaccine. Study findings and constraints: No repertoire was sampled before or during the peak T cell response, only after it.

Produced via immunoSEQ multiplex PCR; TCRdb's table is partial and in-frame only. The sample lists 100,000 to 110,000 clones, 80% to 95% occurring once. V was cut by 7 bases and J by 7 bases, with 10 bases left in between. The CDR3 spans 12 residues. Per the germline V gene, CDR1 is LNHDA and CDR2 is SQIVND (reference sequence). Turning to this clone: Its antigen remains unidentified.

The material sequenced was peripheral blood, taken on day 0 of AZD1222 vaccination. The TCR comes from an adult in good health. This chain connects TRBV19 to TRBJ2-2; D ambiguous. The CDR3 region has the DNA TGTGCCAGTACTCAAGTCGGCGGGGAGCTGTTTTTT. Translation: CASTQVGGELFF.